The 3 T cell receptor beta chains below were found in one sample sequenced in a study of cytomegalovirus exposure and HLA in healthy donors. In the PCR, 60 Vbeta and 13 Jbeta primers were used. Assay: immunoSEQ multiplex PCR; the TCRdb copy retains only in-frame clones and omits some. The table includes some 120,000 clones, 80% detected once. Sequencing was done on a sample of PBMCs. These receptors were obtained from a man under 40 in good health and CMV-seronegative.

Note on this clone: Sequence at one end of the junction differs from germline and may be a read error. The V and J genes are TRBV7-9 and TRBJ1-5; D not certain. This CDR3 has 14 amino acids. CDR1 and CDR2 from the germline V gene are SEHNR and FQNEAQ (reference sequence). CDR3 region: CASSSGELNQPQNF. CDR3 DNA sequence: TGTGCCAGCAGCTCAGGTGAGCTGAATCAGCCCCAGAATTTT.

The chain employs TRBV5-1 and TRBJ2-7; TRBD2 matches 7 bases. Trimming took 4 bases from V and 1 from J; bases not matched to a gene: 8. Per the germline V gene, CDR1 is SGHRS and CDR2 is YFSETQ. CDR3 length: 15 residues. Here the CDR3 DNA reads TGCGCCAGCAGCCCAGGGCGGGAGCGGTCCTACGAGCAGTACTTC. It translates to CASSPGRERSYEQYF.

The gene calls are TRBV6-5 and TRBJ1-5; D not resolved. In germline, CDR1 is MNHEY, CDR2 SVGAGI. The V gene lost 0 bases and the J gene lost 2 bases, with 11 bases spanning the gap. The CDR3 has 16 amino acids. The CDR3 here is CASSYSFQVGNQPQHF. The CDR3 DNA sequence: TGTGCCAGCAGTTACTCCTTTCAGGTGGGCAATCAGCCCCAGCATTTT.